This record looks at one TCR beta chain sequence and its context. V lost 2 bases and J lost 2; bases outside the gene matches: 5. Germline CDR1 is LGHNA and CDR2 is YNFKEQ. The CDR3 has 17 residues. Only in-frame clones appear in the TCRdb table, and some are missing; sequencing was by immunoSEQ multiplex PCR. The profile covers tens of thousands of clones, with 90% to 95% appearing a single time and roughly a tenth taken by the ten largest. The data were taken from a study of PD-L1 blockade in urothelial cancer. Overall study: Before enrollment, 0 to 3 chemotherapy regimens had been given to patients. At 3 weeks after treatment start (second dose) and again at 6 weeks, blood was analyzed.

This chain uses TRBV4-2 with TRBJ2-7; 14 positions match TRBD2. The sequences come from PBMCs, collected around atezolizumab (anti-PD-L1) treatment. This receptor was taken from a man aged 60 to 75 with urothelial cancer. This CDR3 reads CASSQSPGLAGAYEQYF. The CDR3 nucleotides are TGTGCCAGCAGCCAAAGCCCGGGACTAGCGGGGGCCTACGAGCAGTACTTC.